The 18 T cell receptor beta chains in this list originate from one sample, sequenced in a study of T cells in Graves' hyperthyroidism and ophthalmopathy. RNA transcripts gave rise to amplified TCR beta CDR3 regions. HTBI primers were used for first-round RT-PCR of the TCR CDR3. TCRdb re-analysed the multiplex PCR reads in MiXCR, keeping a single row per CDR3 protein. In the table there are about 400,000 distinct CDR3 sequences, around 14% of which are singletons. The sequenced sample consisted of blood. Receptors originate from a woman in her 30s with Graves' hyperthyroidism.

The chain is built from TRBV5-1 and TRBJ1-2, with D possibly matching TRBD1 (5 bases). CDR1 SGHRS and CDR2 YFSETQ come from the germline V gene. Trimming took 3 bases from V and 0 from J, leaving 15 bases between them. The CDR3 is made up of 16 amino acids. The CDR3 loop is CASSSNYGTSNYGYTF. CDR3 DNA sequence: TGCGCCAGCAGCTCAAACTACGGGACGTCTAACTATGGCTACACCTTC.

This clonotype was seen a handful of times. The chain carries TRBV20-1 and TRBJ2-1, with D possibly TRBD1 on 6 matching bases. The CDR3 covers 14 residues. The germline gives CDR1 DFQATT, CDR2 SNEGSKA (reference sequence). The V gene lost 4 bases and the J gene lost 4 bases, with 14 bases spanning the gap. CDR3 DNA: TGCAGTGCTACATTACAGGGAAGATACAATGAGCAGTTCTTC. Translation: CSATLQGRYNEQFF.

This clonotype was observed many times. CDR3 loop: CASTTLGGWETQYF. CDR3 DNA: TGTGCCAGCACCACTCTCGGGGGCTGGGAGACCCAGTACTTC. The chain uses TRBV12-3 or TRBV12-4 and TRBJ2-5; the D call may be TRBD1 or TRBD2 (6 bases each). This CDR3 comprises 14 residues. Trimming pared 7 bases from V and 5 bases from J, leaving 17 bases between.

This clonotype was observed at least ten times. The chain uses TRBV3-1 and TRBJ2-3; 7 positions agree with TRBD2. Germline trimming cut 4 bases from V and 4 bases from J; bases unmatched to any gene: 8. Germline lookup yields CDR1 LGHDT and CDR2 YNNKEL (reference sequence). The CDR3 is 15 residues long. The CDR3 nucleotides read TGTGCCAGCAGCCGGAAAGCGGGATTAGCAGATACGCAGTATTTT. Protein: CASSRKAGLADTQYF.

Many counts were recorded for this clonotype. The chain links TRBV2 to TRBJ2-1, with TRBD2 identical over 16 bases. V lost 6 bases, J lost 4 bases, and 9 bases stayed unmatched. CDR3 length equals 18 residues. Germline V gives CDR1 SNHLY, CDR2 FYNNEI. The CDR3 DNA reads TGTGCCAGCAGCCTACAGGGGGGACTAGCGGGAGGGTACAATGAGCAGTTCTTC. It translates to CASSLQGGLAGGYNEQFF.

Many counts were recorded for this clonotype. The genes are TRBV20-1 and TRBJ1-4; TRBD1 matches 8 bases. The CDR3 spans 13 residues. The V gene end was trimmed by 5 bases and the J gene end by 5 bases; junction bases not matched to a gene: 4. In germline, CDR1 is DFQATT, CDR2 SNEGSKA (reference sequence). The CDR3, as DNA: TGCAGTGCTTACGGACAGGGCAATGAAAAACTGTTTTTT. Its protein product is CSAYGQGNEKLFF.

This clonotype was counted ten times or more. The CDR3 DNA is TGTGCCAGCAGTGAAGCGAGGGCAGACCAGCCCCAGCATTTT. It yields the protein CASSEARADQPQHF. The rearrangement links TRBV6-1 to TRBJ1-5; D unresolved. The V gene's germline CDR1 is MNHNS and CDR2 SASEGT. The ends were cut back, 0 bases at V and 7 bases at J, with 10 bases in the middle. The CDR3 loop spans 14 amino acids.

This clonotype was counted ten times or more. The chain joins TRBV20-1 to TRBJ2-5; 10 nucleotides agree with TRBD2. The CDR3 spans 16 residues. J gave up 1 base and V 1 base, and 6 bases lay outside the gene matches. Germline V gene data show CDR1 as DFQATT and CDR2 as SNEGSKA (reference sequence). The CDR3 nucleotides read TGCAGTGCTAGAGGGACTAGCGGCAGACCCCAAGAGACCCAGTACTTC. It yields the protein CSARGTSGRPQETQYF.

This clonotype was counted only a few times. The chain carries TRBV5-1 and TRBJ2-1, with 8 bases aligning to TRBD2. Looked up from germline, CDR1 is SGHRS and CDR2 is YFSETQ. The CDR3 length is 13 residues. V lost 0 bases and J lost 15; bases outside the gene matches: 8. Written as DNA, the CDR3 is TGCGCCAGCAGCTTGGAGGGACTAGAGAGTCGGTTCTTC. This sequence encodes CASSLEGLESRFF.

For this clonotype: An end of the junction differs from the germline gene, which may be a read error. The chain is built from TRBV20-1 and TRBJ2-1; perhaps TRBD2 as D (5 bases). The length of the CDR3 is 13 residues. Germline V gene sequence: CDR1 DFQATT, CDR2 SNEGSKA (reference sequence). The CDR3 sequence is CSGRTGPYNGQFF. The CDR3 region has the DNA TGCAGTGGTCGGACTGGACCCTACAATGGGCAGTTCTTC.

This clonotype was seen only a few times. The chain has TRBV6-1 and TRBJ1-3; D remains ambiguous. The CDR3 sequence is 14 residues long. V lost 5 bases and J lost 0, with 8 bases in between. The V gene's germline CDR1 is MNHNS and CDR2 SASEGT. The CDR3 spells CASSSASSGNTIYF. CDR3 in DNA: TGTGCCAGCAGTTCCGCCAGCTCTGGAAACACCATATATTTT.

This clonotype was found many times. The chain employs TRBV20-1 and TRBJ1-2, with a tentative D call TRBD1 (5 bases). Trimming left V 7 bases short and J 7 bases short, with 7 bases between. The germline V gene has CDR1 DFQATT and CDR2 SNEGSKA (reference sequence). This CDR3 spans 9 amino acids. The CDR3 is CSVQGGYTF. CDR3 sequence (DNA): TGCAGTGTTCAGGGTGGCTACACCTTC.

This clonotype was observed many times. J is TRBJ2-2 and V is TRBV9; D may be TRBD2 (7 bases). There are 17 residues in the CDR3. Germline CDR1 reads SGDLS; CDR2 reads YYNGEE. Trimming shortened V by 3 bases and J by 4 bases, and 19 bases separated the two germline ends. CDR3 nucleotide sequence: TGTGCCAGCAGCGAGAGGGGGTGGGACTACACCACCGGGGAGCTGTTTTTT. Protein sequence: CASSERGWDYTTGELFF.

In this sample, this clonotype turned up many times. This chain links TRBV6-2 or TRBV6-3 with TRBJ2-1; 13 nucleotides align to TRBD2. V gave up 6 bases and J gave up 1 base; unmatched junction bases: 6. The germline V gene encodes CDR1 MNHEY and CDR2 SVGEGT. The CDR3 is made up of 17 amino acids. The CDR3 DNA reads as TGTGCCAGCAGGCGGACTAGCGGGAGTCTTTCCTACAATGAGCAGTTCTTC. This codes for CASRRTSGSLSYNEQFF.

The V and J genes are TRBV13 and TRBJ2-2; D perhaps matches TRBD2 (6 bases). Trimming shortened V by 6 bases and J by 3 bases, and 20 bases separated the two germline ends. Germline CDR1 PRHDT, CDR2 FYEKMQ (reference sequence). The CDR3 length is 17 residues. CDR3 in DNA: TGTGCCAGCAGGCAAGGAGGGCCTGGAATTTACACCGGGGAGCTGTTTTTT. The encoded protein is CASRQGGPGIYTGELFF.

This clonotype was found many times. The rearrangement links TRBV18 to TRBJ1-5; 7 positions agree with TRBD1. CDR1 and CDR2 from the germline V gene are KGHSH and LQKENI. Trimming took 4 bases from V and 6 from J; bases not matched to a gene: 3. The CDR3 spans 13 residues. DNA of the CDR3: TGTGCCAGCTCACAGGGGGACAGTCAGCCCCAGCATTTT. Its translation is CASSQGDSQPQHF.

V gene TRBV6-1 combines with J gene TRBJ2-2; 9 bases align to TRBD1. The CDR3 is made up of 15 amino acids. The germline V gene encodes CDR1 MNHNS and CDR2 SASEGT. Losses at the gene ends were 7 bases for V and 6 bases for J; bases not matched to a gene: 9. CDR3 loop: CASTIDRGLSGELFF. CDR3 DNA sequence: TGTGCCAGCACTATAGACAGGGGGTTGTCCGGGGAGCTGTTTTTT.

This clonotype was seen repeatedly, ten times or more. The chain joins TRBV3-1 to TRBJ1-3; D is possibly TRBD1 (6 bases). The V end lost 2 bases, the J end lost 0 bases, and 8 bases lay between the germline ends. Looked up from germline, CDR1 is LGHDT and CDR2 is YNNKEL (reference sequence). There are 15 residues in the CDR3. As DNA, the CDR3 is TGTGCCAGCAGCCAAACGGGGGCCTCTGGAAACACCATATATTTT. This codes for CASSQTGASGNTIYF.